This T cell receptor beta chain was captured in a study of identical twins. Study-level points and caveats: Whereas memory repertoires showed no such difference, abundant cord blood beta clonotypes carried fewer insertions.

TCRdb ran MiXCR on the 5' RACE reads and lists one entry per CDR3 protein. The sample yields 1.5 million or so distinct CDR3 sequences, 25% to 35% seen once. There are 12 residues in the CDR3. V lost 3 bases and J 12 bases, leaving 12 bases between the germline ends. As concerns this clonotype: Its antigen is unidentified.

This clonotype was sampled from a newborn girl in good health. Sequences were obtained from cord blood. The rearrangement links TRBV12-3 or TRBV12-4 to TRBJ2-1; D possibly matches TRBD1 or TRBD2 (6 bases each). In DNA, the CDR3 is TGTGCCAGCAGTTTCGGAGAGGGGGGGCAGTTCTTC. This translates into CASSFGEGGQFF.